A selection of T cell receptor beta chains follows, all from one sample in a study of shared clonotypes between healthy human individuals. The assay was immunoSEQ multiplex PCR, and TCRdb's table has in-frame clones only and misses some. The table includes fewer than 400,000 clones, approximately 79% detected once. Material: memory CD4+ T cells sorted from blood. These receptors all stem from a man in his thirties or forties in good health. Both conserved end residues are part of each CDR3. D genes are given only for firm matches. Size values are once, few and many counts, or a class for expanded clones, and some rows have none.

TRBJ2-1 NA TRBV19 NA CASSPGPGRSYNEQFF TGTGCCAGTAGTCCGGGTCCGGGTCGCTCCTACAATGAGCAGTTCTTC
TRBJ2-7 NA TRBV11-2 TRBD2 CASSWTSGNYEQYF TGTGCCAGCAGCTGGACTAGCGGGAACTACGAGCAGTACTTC
TRBJ2-7 NA TRBV5-1 TRBD1 CASSLDKTGGSYEQYF TGCGCCAGCAGCTTAGACAAGACAGGGGGCTCCTACGAGCAGTACTTC
TRBJ2-6 NA TRBV19 NA CASLHRPGSGANVLTF TGTGCCTCACTCCATCGCCCGGGGAGCGGGGCCAACGTCCTGACTTTC
TRBJ1-5 NA TRBV2 TRBD1 CASSGRTGQGQPQHF TGTGCCAGCAGTGGACGGACAGGGCAGGGGCAGCCCCAGCATTTT
TRBJ2-3 NA TRBV7-3 NA CASSLGQRTDTQYF TGTGCCAGCAGCTTAGGACAACGCACAGATACGCAGTATTTT
TRBJ1-5 NA TRBV29-1 NA CSVANRQNQPQHF TGCAGCGTTGCGAACAGGCAAAATCAGCCCCAGCATTTT
TRBJ2-3 NA TRBV5-5 TRBD2 CASSVLAGTDTQYF TGTGCCAGCAGCGTTCTAGCGGGAACAGATACGCAGTATTTT
TRBJ2-6 NA TRBV6-6 NA CASSYALGAGANVLTF TGTGCCAGCAGTTACGCGTTGGGAGCTGGGGCCAACGTCCTGACTTTC
TRBJ2-3 NA TRBV5-1 NA CASTQLQGADTQYF TGCGCCAGCACCCAACTTCAAGGAGCAGATACGCAGTATTTT
TRBJ2-2 NA TRBV5-4 TRBD1 CASRRDSSTGELFF TGTGCCAGCAGACGGGACAGCTCCACCGGGGAGCTGTTTTTT
TRBJ2-1 few TRBV25-1 TRBD2 CASSAGLGTSGGDEQFF TGTGCCAGCAGTGCCGGGTTGGGGACTAGCGGTGGCGATGAGCAGTTCTTC
TRBJ2-7 NA TRBV6-1 NA CASSEGTGGYYEQYF TGTGCCAGCAGTGAAGGTACAGGAGGGTACTACGAGCAGTACTTC
TRBJ2-7 NA TRBV5-1 NA CASSFTTSVGEQYF TGCGCCAGCAGCTTTACGACTAGTGTAGGAGAGCAGTACTTC
TRBJ2-2 NA TRBV11-1 NA CASQINSGVTGELFF TGTGCCAGCCAGATTAACTCAGGGGTCACCGGGGAGCTGTTTTTT
TRBJ2-3 NA TRBV28 TRBD1 CASSSWTGYTDTQYF TGTGCCAGCAGTTCTTGGACAGGTTACACAGATACGCAGTATTTT